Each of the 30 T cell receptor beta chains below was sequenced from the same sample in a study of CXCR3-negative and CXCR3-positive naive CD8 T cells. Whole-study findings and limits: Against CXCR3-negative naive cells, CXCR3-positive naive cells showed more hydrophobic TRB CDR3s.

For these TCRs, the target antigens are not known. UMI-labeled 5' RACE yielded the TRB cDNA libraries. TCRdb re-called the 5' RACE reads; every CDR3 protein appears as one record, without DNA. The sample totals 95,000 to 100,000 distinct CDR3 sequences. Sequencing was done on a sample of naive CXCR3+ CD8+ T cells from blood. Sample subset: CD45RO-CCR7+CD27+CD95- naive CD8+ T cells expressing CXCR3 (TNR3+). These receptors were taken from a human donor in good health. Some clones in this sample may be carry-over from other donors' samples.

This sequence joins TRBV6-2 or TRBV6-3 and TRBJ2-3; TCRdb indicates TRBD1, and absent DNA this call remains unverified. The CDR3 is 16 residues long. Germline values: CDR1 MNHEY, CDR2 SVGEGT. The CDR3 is CASDNRGDVGTDTQYF.

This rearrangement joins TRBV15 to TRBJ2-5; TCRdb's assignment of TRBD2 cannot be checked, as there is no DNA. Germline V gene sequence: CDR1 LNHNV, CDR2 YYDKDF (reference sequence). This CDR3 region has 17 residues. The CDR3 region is CATSRADLAGTEETQYF.

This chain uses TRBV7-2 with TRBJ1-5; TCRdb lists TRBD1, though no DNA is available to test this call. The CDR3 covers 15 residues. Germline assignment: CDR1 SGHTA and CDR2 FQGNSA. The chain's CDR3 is CASSFLQVGNQPQHF.

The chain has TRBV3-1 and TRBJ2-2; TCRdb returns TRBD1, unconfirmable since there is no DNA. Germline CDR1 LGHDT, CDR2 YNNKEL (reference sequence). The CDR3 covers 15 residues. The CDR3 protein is CASSDRDTNTGELFF.

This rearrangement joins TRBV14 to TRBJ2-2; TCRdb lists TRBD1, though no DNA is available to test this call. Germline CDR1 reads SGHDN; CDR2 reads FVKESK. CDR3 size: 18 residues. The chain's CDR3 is CASSQWIETGKDTGVLFF. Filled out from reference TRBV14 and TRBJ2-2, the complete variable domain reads EAGVTQFPSHSVIEKGQTVTLRCDPISGHDNLYWYRRVMGKEIKFLLHFVKESKQDESGMPNNRFLAERTGGTYSTLKVQPAELEDSGVYFCASSQWIETGKDTGVLFFGEGSRLTVL.

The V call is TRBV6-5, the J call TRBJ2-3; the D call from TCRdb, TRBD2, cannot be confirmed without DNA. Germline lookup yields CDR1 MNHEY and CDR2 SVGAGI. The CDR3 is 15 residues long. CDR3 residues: CASSYSDGGADTQYF.

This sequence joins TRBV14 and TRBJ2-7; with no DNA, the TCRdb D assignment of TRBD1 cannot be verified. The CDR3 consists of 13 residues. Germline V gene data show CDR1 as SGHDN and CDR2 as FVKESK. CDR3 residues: CASSQLSVYEQYF.

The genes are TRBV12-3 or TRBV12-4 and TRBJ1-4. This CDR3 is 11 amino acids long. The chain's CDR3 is CASSFNEKLFF.

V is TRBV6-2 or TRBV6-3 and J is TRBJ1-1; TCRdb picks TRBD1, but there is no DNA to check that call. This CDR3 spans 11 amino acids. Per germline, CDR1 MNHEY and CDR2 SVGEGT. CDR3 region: CATGTGIEAFF.

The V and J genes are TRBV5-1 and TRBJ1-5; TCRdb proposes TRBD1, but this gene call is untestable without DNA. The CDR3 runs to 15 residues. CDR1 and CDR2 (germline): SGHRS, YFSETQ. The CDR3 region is CASSPGGTDNQPQHF.

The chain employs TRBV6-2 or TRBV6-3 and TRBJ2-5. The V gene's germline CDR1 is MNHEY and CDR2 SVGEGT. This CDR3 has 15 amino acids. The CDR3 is CASSYSQNTQETQYF.

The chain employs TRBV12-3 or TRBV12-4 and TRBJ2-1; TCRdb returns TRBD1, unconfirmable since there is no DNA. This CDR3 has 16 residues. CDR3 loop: CASRHSRDRDYNEQFF.

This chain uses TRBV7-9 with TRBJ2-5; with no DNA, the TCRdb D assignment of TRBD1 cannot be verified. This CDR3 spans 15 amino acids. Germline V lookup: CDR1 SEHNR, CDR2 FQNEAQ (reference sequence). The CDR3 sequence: CASSLVRSRGETQYF.

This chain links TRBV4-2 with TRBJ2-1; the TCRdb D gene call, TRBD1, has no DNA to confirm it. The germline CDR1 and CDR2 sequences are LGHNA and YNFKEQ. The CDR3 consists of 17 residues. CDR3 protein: CASSQSGGGLVYNEQFF.

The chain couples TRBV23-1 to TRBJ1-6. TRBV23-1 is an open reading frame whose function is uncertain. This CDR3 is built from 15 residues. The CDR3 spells CAPGLGTLGNSPLHF.

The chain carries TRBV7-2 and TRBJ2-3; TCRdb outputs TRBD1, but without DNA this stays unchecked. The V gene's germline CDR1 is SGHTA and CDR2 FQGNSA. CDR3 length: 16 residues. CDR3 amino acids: CASRGGAEIGTDTQYF.

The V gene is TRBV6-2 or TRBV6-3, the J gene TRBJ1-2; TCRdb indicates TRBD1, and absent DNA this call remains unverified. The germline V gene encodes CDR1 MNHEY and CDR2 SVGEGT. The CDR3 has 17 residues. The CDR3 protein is CASTAWRQPSDSYGYTF.

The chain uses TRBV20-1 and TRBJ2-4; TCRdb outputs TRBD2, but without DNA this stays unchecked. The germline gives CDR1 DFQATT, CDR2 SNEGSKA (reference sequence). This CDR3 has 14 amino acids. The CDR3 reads CSAPPLAPADIQYF.

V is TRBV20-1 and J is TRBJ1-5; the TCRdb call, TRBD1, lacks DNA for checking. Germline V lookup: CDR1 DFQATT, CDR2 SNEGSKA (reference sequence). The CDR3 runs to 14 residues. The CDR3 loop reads CSARDGTGIQPQHF.

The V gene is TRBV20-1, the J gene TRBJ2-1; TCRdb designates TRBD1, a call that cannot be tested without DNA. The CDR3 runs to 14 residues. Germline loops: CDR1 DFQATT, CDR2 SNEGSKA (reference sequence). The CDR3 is CSARGGTGRNEQFF.

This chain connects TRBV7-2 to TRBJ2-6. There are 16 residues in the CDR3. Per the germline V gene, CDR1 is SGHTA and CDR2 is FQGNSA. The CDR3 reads CASSLEVGTGANVLTF.

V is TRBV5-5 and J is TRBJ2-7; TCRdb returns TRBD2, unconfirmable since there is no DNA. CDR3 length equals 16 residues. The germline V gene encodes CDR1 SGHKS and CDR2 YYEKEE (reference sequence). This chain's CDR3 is CASSLYAGALSYEQYF.

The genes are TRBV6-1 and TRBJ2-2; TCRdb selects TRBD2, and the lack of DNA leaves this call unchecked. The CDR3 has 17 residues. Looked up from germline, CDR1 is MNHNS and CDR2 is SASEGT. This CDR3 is CASRALAGDPNTGELFF.

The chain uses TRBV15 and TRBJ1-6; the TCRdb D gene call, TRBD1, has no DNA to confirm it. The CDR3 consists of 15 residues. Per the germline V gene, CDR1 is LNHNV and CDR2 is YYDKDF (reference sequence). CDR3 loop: CATSPGQGINSPLHF.

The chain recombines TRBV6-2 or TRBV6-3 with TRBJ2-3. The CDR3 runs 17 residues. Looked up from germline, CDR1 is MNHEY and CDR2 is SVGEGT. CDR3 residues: CASSYSPTDGVTDTQYF.

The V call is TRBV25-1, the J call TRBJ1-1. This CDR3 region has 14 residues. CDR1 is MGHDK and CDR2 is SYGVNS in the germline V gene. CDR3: CASSELLGNTEAFF.

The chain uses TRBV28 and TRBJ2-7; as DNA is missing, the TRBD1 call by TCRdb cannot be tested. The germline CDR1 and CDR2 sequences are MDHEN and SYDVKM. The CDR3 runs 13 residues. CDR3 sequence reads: CASSFHRGYEQYF.

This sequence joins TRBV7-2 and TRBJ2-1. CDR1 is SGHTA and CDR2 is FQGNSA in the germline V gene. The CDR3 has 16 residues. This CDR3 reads CASSLLGGDLYNEQFF.

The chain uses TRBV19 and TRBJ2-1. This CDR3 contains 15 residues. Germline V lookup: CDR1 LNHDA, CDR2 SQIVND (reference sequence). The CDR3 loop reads CASTMDGSRNNEQFF.

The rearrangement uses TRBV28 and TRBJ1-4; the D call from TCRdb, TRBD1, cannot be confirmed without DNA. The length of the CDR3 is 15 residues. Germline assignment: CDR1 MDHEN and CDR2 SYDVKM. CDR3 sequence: CASSGGTGINEKLFF.